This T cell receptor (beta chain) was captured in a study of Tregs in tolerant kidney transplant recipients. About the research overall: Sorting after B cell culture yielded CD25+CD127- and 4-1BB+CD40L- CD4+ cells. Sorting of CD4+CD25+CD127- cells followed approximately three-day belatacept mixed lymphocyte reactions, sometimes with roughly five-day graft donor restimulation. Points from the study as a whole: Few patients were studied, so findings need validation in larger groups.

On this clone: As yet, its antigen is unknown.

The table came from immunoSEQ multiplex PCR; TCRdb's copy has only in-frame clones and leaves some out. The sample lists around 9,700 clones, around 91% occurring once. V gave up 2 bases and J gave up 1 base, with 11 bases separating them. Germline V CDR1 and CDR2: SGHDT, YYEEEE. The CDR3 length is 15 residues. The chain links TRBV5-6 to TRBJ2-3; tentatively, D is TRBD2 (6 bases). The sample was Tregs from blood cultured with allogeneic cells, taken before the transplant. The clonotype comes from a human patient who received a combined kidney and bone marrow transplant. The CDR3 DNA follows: TGTGCCAGCAGCTTATGGGGGGTACGCACAGATACGCAGTATTTT. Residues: CASSLWGVRTDTQYF.